The clone carrying this T cell receptor (beta chain) showed up many times. Antigen specificity is unknown. Authors of the study amplified TCR beta CDR3 regions from RNA transcripts. TCR CDR3 underwent first-round RT-PCR with the HTBI primer set. MiXCR was run by TCRdb on the multiplex PCR reads, yielding one entry per CDR3 protein. The sample lists more than 450,000 distinct CDR3 sequences, 15% to 20% occurring once. This specimen belongs to a study of T cells in Graves' hyperthyroidism and ophthalmopathy. The study's findings and limits: Blood held most thyroid clonotypes expanded above 0.001 frequency.

Trimming cost V 8 bases and J 0 bases, with 8 bases left between them. The germline V gene has CDR1 MNHNS and CDR2 SASEGT. The CDR3 has 13 residues. This sequence originates from a man in his forties with Graves' ophthalmopathy. Sequencing was done on a sample of blood. This chain links TRBV6-1 with TRBJ2-1; D gene unclear. CDR3 sequence (DNA): TGTGCCAGCGCGAAGGACTCCTACAATGAGCAGTTCTTC. As protein: CASAKDSYNEQFF.